This T cell receptor beta chain was recovered during a study of technical replicates of blood from a handful of donors. V lost 4 bases to trimming and J lost 2 bases; unmatched junction nucleotides: 5. There are 14 residues in the CDR3. Germline V gives CDR1 SGHRS, CDR2 YFSETQ. Profiled with immunoSEQ multiplex PCR; TCRdb holds only in-frame clones, not every one. The sample has 45,000 to 50,000 clones, roughly 90% seen once. Source material: PBMCs. This chain joins TRBV5-1 and TRBJ2-5; TRBD1 matches at 7 bases. The clonotype originates from a human donor in good health. Some clones in this sample may be carry-over from other donors' samples. The CDR3 is CASSGGQPQETQYF. Written as DNA, the CDR3 is TGCGCCAGCAGCGGGGGACAGCCACAAGAGACCCAGTACTTC.